This T cell receptor beta chain was recorded in a study of CD8 T cells in Susac syndrome. Healthy donors constituted the controls, which were matched for age and sex. CD8+ and CD4+ T cells were negatively isolated; TEMRA cells were FACS-enriched. V dropped 0 bases and J dropped 6; count of bases not matched to a gene: 12. Germline-derived CDR1 and CDR2 are MGHRA and YSYEKL. The CDR3 length is 18 residues. When the RNA was reverse transcribed, random hexamers were used with an input of about 0.5 to 1 ug. Amplification of TCR beta CDR3 used immunoSEQ multiplex PCR across 54 Vbeta and 13 Jbeta. TCRdb itself ran the immunoSEQ multiplex PCR reads through MiXCR, one entry per CDR3 protein. The table includes some 80,000 distinct CDR3 sequences, around 94% detected once.

Sequencing was carried out using CD8+ T cells from PBMCs. The receptor's source is a human donor in good health. The chain has TRBV4-1 and TRBJ1-5, with 9 nucleotides matching TRBD1. The CDR3 DNA reads TGCGCCAGCAGCCAAGAGTCGATGGGGACAGGGTGGATTCAGCCCCAGCATTTT. Translated: CASSQESMGTGWIQPQHF.